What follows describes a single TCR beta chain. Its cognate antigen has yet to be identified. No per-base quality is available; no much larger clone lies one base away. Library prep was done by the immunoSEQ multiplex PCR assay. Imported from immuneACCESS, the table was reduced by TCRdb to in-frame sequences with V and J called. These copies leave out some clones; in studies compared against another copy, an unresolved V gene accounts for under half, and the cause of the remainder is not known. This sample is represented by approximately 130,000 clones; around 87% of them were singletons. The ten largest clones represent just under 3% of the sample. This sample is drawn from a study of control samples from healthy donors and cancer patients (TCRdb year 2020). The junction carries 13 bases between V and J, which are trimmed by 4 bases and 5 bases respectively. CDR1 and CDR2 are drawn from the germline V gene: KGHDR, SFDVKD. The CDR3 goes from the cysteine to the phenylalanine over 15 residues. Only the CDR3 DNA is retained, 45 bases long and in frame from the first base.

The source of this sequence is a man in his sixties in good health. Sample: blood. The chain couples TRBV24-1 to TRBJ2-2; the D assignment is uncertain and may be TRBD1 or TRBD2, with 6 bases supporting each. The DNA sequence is TGTGCCACCAGTGACCCCGGAGGGGGGACCGGGGAGCTGTTTTTT. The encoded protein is CATSDPGGGTGELFF.